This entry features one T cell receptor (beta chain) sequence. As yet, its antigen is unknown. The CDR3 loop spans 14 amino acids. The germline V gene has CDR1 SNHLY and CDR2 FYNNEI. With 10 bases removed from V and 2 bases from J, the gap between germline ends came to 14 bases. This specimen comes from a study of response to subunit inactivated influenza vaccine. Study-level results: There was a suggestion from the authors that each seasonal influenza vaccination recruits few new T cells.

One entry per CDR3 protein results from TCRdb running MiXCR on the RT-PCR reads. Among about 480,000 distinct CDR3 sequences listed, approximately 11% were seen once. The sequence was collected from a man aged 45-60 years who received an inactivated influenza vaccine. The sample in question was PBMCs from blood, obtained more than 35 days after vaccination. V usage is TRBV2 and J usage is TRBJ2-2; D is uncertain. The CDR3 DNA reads TGTGCCAAAGCCCGGGCACTCAACACCGGGGAGCTGTTTTTT. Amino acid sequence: CAKARALNTGELFF.